The T cell receptor (beta chain) under discussion was sequenced for a study of T-cell memory formation after mild COVID-19. The sample holds a few counts of this clonotype. Antigen: not known. Whole-study results and caveats: Most CD4+ clones that shrank were in CM and EM, while CD8+ ones turned up in EMRA.

The V and J ends lost 3 bases and 1 base respectively, with 9 bases between them. Germline CDR1 SGHDN, CDR2 FVKESK. This CDR3 has 14 residues. TCRdb re-derived calls from the 5' RACE reads in MiXCR, one entry per CDR3 protein. This repertoire shows around 440,000 distinct CDR3 sequences, around a sixth found once; its top ten account for approximately 13%. Sequenced: PBMCs or a T cell subset sorted from them (not recorded which). The receptor was isolated from an adult woman who had mild COVID-19 (a few samples of this study predate the infection). Cell type and time point are not known. V and J are TRBV14 and TRBJ2-5; D might be TRBD2 (5 bases). Written as DNA, the CDR3 is TGTGCCAGCAGCCACTTCCGGGGCCAAGAGACCCAGTACTTC. Translated, it gives CASSHFRGQETQYF.